The sequence of this T cell receptor beta chain was determined in a study of post-analysis software for immune sequencing data. Study-wide results and limits: Those with multiple sclerosis, the patient group, showed significantly lower normalized Chao1 diversity than controls. Controls showed lower frequencies than patients for several TRBV segments, and TRBV5-6, TRBV5-1 and TRBV20-1 were among these.

The V and J ends lost 2 bases and 4 bases, in that order; junction bases with no gene match: 14. The CDR3 extends over 17 amino acids. The germline CDR1 and CDR2 sequences are DFQATT and SNEGSKA (reference sequence). This clonotype was detected ten times or more. The antigen is unknown. Libraries were made from TCR beta cDNA, and they carried unique molecular identifiers. TCRdb reprocessed the PCR reads with MiXCR, giving one entry per CDR3 protein. This table has over 150,000 distinct CDR3 sequences, over 25% appearing once. The clonotype comes from a girl under 18 with multiple sclerosis. The chain links TRBV20-1 to TRBJ2-1, with 7 positions matching TRBD2. Material: blood. The CDR3 loop is CSARLVTAGVGYNEQFF. The CDR3 nucleotides read TGCAGTGCTAGATTAGTGACGGCGGGAGTCGGTTACAATGAGCAGTTCTTC.